This entry describes one T cell receptor (beta chain). This sample was taken from a study of blood T cell repertoires in COVID-19. CDR1 and CDR2 (germline): MDHEN, SYDVKM. V was clipped by 3 bases and J by 8 bases, with 13 bases between them. The CDR3 consists of 14 residues. Only in-frame clones appear in the TCRdb table, and some are missing; sequencing was by immunoSEQ multiplex PCR. The sample lists 250,000 to 350,000 clones, about nine tenths seen once, with around 1.1% in the top ten. Material for sequencing was PBMCs or T cells enriched from blood (not recorded which). The chain is built from TRBV28 and TRBJ1-4, with a tentative D call TRBD1 (6 bases). The receptor was derived from a woman younger than 45 who had recovered from COVID-19. In nucleotides, the CDR3 is TGTGCCAGCAGTTTCGGGGGGGCAGGAGAAAAACTGTTTTTT. This translates into CASSFGGAGEKLFF.